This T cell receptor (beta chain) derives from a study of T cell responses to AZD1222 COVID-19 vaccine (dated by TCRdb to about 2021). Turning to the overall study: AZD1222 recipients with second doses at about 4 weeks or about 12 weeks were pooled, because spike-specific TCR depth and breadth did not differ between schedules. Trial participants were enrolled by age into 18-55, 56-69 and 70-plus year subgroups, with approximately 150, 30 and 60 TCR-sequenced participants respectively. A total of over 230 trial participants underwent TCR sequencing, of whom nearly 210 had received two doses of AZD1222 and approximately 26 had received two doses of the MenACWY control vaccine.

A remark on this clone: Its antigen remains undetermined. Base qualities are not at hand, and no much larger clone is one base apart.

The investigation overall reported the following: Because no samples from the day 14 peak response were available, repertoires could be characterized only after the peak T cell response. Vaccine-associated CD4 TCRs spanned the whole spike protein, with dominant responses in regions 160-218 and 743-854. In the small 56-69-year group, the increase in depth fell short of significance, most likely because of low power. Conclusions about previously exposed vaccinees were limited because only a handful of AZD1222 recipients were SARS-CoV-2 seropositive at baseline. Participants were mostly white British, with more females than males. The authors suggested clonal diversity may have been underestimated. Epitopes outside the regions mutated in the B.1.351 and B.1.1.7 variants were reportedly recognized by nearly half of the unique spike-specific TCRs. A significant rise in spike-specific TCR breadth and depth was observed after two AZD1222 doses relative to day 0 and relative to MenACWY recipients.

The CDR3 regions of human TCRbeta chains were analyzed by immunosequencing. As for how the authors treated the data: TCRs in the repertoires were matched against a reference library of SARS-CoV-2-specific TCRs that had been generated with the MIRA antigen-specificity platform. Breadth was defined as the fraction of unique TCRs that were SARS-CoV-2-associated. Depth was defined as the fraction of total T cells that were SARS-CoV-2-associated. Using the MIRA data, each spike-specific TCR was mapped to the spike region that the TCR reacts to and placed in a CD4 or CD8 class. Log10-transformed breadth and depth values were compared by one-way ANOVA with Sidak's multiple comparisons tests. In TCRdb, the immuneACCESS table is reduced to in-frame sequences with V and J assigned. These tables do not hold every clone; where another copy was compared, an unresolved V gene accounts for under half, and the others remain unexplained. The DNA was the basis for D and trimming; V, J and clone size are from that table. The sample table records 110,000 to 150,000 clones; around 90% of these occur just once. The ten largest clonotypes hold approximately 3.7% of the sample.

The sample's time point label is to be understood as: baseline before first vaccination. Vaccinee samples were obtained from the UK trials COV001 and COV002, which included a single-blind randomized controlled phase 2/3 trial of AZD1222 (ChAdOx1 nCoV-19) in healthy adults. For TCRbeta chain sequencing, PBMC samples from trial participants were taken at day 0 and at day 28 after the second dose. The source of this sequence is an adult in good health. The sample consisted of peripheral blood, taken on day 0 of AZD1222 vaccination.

The nucleotides read TGTGCCAGCAGCGCGGGGGGACTAGCGGGCCTTTACGAGCAGTACTTC. Its protein is CASSAGGLAGLYEQYF. The chain uses TRBV9 and TRBJ2-7, with 12 bases aligning to TRBD2. V and J are trimmed by 3 bases and 4 bases, and the gene matches miss 8 bases of the junction. The germline V gene encodes CDR1 SGDLS and CDR2 YYNGEE. The CDR3 holds 16 amino acids from the cysteine to the phenylalanine. The read is trimmed to its CDR3 DNA, 48 bases read in frame from base 1.